The 22 T cell receptor beta chains below were found in one sample sequenced in a study of T cell responses to AZD1222 COVID-19 vaccine. Sequencing was performed with immunoSEQ multiplex PCR; in TCRdb, only in-frame clones are kept and a portion is missing. The sample lists about 180,000 clones; 88% were seen once. The sequences come from peripheral blood, collected on day 0 of AZD1222 vaccination. Receptor source: an adult in good health.

The chain combines TRBV19 with TRBJ1-5; no clear D gene. Germline-derived CDR1 and CDR2 are LNHDA and SQIVND (reference sequence). This CDR3 is built from 12 residues. Trimming took 3 bases from V and 15 from J, leaving 15 bases between them. This CDR3 is CASSMGSWPGHF. The CDR3 DNA is TGTGCCAGTAGTATGGGCAGCTGGCCGGGGCATTTT.

The chain couples TRBV27 to TRBJ2-2; 7 bases are shared with TRBD2. J lost 6 bases, V lost 2 bases, and 6 bases had no gene match. This CDR3 is 15 amino acids long. Germline CDR1 reads MNHEY; CDR2 reads SMNVEV (reference sequence). As DNA, the CDR3 is TGTGCCAGCAGTTTAGGGGGGGAAGGGGCCGGGGAGCTGTTTTTT. Translation: CASSLGGEGAGELFF.

This sequence joins TRBV6-5 and TRBJ1-4; D is perhaps TRBD1 (5 bases). The length of the CDR3 is 15 residues. With 6 bases removed from V and 4 bases from J, the gap between germline ends came to 15 bases. Germline V gene lookup returns CDR1 MNHEY and CDR2 SVGAGI. The CDR3 reads CASRPVGGRNEKLFF. The CDR3 nucleotides read TGTGCCAGCAGACCCGTGGGGGGACGTAATGAAAAACTGTTTTTT.

The chain links TRBV27 to TRBJ1-2, with 7 nucleotides matching TRBD1. The CDR3 sequence is 14 residues long. Germline V lookup: CDR1 MNHEY, CDR2 SMNVEV (reference sequence). The junction had 5 bases not matched to a gene; V was cut back by 0 bases and J by 7 bases. The CDR3, as DNA: TGTGCCAGCAGTTTATCGGGGACAGTAAGTGGCTACACCTTC. Amino acid sequence: CASSLSGTVSGYTF.

This clone was recorded once. The chain joins TRBV29-1 to TRBJ2-1; 10 bases are a match to TRBD2. This CDR3 is built from 14 residues. Germline CDR1 SQVTM, CDR2 ANQGSEA. V shed 7 bases and J 2 bases; nucleotides not matched to a gene: 5. As DNA, the CDR3 is TGCAGCGCATTAGCGGGGGGTCCCTACAATGAGCAGTTCTTC. This translates into CSALAGGPYNEQFF.

This chain links TRBV24-1 with TRBJ2-3; D assignment may be TRBD1 or TRBD2 (6 bases each). This CDR3 has 17 amino acids. V was cut by 0 bases and J by 2 bases, with 14 bases left in between. The germline gives CDR1 KGHDR, CDR2 SFDVKD. CDR3 sequence: CATSDLRGTSHTDTQYF. DNA of the CDR3: TGTGCCACCAGTGATTTGCGCGGGACAAGCCACACAGATACGCAGTATTTT.

J is TRBJ1-2 and V is TRBV7-2; tentative D call: TRBD1 (5 bases). Trimming stripped 2 bases from V and 8 bases from J, with 12 bases between. Germline CDR1 is SGHTA and CDR2 is FQGNSA. The CDR3 runs to 13 residues. The DNA of the CDR3 is TGTGCCAGCAGCTTACGGGGGTTTAACGGCTACACCTTC. Translating it yields CASSLRGFNGYTF.

J is TRBJ1-1 and V is TRBV7-8; tentatively, D is TRBD1 (6 bases). V lost 5 bases, J lost 7 bases, and 17 bases lay in between. The germline CDR1 and CDR2 sequences are SGHVS and FQNEAQ. The CDR3 covers 14 residues. The CDR3 loop reads CASSRVRVGGEAFF. DNA for the CDR3: TGTGCCAGCAGCCGAGTTCGGGTAGGGGGTGAAGCTTTCTTT. The whole variable domain, remainder taken from reference TRBV7-8 and TRBJ1-1, is GAGVSQSPRYKVAKRGQDVALRCDPISGHVSLFWYQQALGQGPEFLTYFQNEAQLDKSGLPSDRFFAERPEGSVSTLKIQRTQQEDSAVYLCASSRVRVGGEAFFGQGTRLTVV.

The J gene is TRBJ2-7, the V gene TRBV10-2; weak D call: TRBD2 (5 bases). CDR1 WSHSY and CDR2 SAAADI come from the germline V gene. V lost 2 bases, J lost 3 bases, and 8 bases lay in between. The CDR3 consists of 13 residues. CDR3 DNA sequence: TGCGCCAGCAGTGAGCTAGCATACTACGAGCAGTACTTC. The encoded protein is CASSELAYYEQYF.

The V call is TRBV30, the J call TRBJ2-1; 11 bases agree with TRBD1. The V gene's germline CDR1 is GTSNPN and CDR2 SVGIG (reference sequence). The CDR3 is made up of 19 amino acids. The V gene end was trimmed by 0 bases and the J gene end by 2 bases; junction bases not matched to a gene: 12. Here the CDR3 reads CAWSVTRTGGAGTYNEQFF. The DNA for the CDR3 is TGTGCCTGGAGTGTAACACGGACAGGGGGCGCAGGGACCTACAATGAGCAGTTCTTC.

The J gene is TRBJ2-5, the V gene TRBV9; unclear D gene. The germline V gene encodes CDR1 SGDLS and CDR2 YYNGEE. The CDR3 extends over 14 amino acids. Trimming took off 0 bases at V and 2 bases at J, with 8 bases between the two ends. CDR3 sequence: CASSVVIAQETQYF. The CDR3 DNA reads TGTGCCAGCAGCGTAGTAATAGCACAAGAGACCCAGTACTTC.

This clone was observed a handful of times. The genes are TRBV6-5 and TRBJ2-7; the D gene is possibly TRBD1 (6 bases). The germline V and J ends were trimmed by 7 bases and 0 bases, with 13 bases remaining between them. Germline V gene lookup returns CDR1 MNHEY and CDR2 SVGAGI. The CDR3 is 14 amino acids. The CDR3 bases are TGTGCCAGCATGGGGGCGACAGCCTCCTACGAGCAGTACTTC. Its translation: CASMGATASYEQYF.

The gene calls are TRBV6-5 and TRBJ1-5, with TRBD1 identical over 8 bases. This CDR3 has 14 amino acids. Per germline, CDR1 MNHEY and CDR2 SVGAGI. Trimming took 6 bases from V and 12 from J; bases not matched to a gene: 13. CDR3 in amino acids: CASSSGQANGIQHF. The CDR3 DNA sequence: TGTGCCAGCAGCTCGGGACAGGCCAACGGGATCCAGCATTTT.

The V gene is TRBV5-6, the J gene TRBJ1-1; TRBD1 might be the D (5 bases). The CDR3 loop spans 15 amino acids. CDR1 is SGHDT, CDR2 YYEEEE, per germline. V lost 3 bases and J 10 bases, leaving 22 bases between the germline ends. The CDR3 DNA follows: TGTGCCAGCAGCTACACTCCGCAGGGACTTGGACGAGCTTTCTTT. This gives the protein CASSYTPQGLGRAFF.

The rearrangement joins TRBV29-1 to TRBJ2-3; D is perhaps TRBD1 (5 bases). There are 13 residues in the CDR3. CDR1 and CDR2 (germline): SQVTM, ANQGSEA. Deletions cut 7 bases from V and 2 bases from J, with 13 bases between. The CDR3 loop reads CSAAGHYTDTQYF. The CDR3, as DNA: TGCAGCGCCGCTGGACACTACACAGATACGCAGTATTTT.

The chain couples TRBV6-5 to TRBJ1-5; no firm D call. The length of the CDR3 is 15 residues. CDR1 MNHEY and CDR2 SVGAGI come from the germline V gene. V lost 0 bases and J 6 bases, leaving 12 bases between the germline ends. As DNA, the CDR3 is TGTGCCAGCAGTTACTCCGAGGACGGCGGTCAGCCCCAGCATTTT. Residues: CASSYSEDGGQPQHF.

The V gene is TRBV7-3, the J gene TRBJ1-2; TRBD1 agrees at 9 bases. CDR1 SGHTA and CDR2 FQGTGA come from the germline V gene. The CDR3 length is 13 residues. The ends lost 0 bases at V and 11 bases at J; junction bases unmatched: 4. The CDR3 reads CASSLTRDREYTF. In DNA, the CDR3 is TGTGCCAGCAGCTTAACCCGGGACAGGGAATACACCTTC.

The table lists this clone with a count of one. CDR3 amino acids: CASSRGDSYSTGELFF. CDR3 DNA sequence: TGTGCCAGCAGCAGAGGGGACTCGTACTCAACCGGGGAGCTGTTTTTT. This chain connects TRBV7-6 to TRBJ2-2; TRBD2 might be the D (6 bases). The CDR3 extends over 16 amino acids. Germline V gene data show CDR1 as SGHVS and CDR2 as FNYEAQ. The V and J ends lost 5 bases and 5 bases respectively, with 18 bases between them.

Of note for this clone: Other DNA variants within this sample encode the same CDR3. The chain is built from TRBV24-1 and TRBJ1-5; D not resolved. Germline-derived CDR1 and CDR2 are KGHDR and SFDVKD. The CDR3 runs 14 residues. Trimming removed 4 bases at V and 0 bases at J, with 6 bases between. The chain's CDR3 is CATSDPSSNQPQHF. CDR3 sequence (DNA): TGTGCCACCAGTGACCCCAGTAGCAATCAGCCCCAGCATTTT.

This clone came up once. This chain joins TRBV28 and TRBJ1-1; no clear D. This CDR3 comprises 14 residues. Trimming took off 6 bases at V and 4 bases at J, with 15 bases between the two ends. CDR1 and CDR2 from the germline V gene are MDHEN and SYDVKM. CDR3 amino acids: CASRSTVIGTEAFF. CDR3 nucleotide sequence: TGTGCCAGCAGGTCTACGGTTATTGGCACTGAAGCTTTCTTT.

CDR3: CASSLSYGGGKTQYF. CDR3 in DNA: TGTGCCAGCAGTTTAAGTTATGGGGGGGGCAAGACCCAGTACTTC. The J gene is TRBJ2-5, the V gene TRBV27, with D possibly TRBD2 on 7 matching bases. The CDR3 contains 15 residues. Germline V lookup: CDR1 MNHEY, CDR2 SMNVEV (reference sequence). V was pared by 2 bases and J by 6 bases, with 16 bases between.

This CDR3 is CASSPPAGRSYEQYF. CDR3 nucleotides: TGTGCCAGCTCACCACCGGCAGGACGCTCCTACGAGCAGTACTTC. The rearrangement joins TRBV18 to TRBJ2-7, with D hard to call. The germline CDR1 and CDR2 sequences are KGHSH and LQKENI. CDR3 length: 15 amino acids. Trimming removed 0 bases at V and 0 bases at J, with 9 bases between.